This TCR beta chain was captured by sequencing in a study of molecular identifiers for immune sequencing clone quantification. This clonotype occurred a few times. Germline V lookup: CDR1 MGHRA, CDR2 YSYEKL. The CDR3 extends over 14 amino acids. The V end was cut by 1 base, the J end by 4 bases, with 7 bases between. MiXCR, run by TCRdb on the PCR reads, gives a single entry per CDR3 protein. Of approximately 670,000 distinct CDR3 sequences listed, 15% to 20% are singletons. Material for sequencing was naive CD8+ T cells from blood, with Jurkat cell RNA spiked in. Subset reported: FACS-sorted CD8+CD4-CCR7+CD45RA+ naive T cells. The TCR comes from a human donor in good health. Some libraries in this study had Jurkat cell RNA spiked in. V gene TRBV4-1 combines with J gene TRBJ2-2; D not resolved. CDR3 sequence (DNA): TGCGCCAGCAGCCAAGCCACTGGCACCGGGGAGCTGTTTTTT. It yields the protein CASSQATGTGELFF.